This T cell receptor (beta chain) was retrieved from a study of blood T cell repertoires in COVID-19. Across the whole study: Material from acute and convalescent COVID-19 was sourced from the United States, Italy and Spain.

Trimming shortened V by 6 bases and J by 0 bases, and 12 bases separated the two germline ends. The CDR3 is 14 residues long. Germline values: CDR1 LGHDT, CDR2 YNNKEL (reference sequence). Sequencing was performed with immunoSEQ multiplex PCR; in TCRdb, only in-frame clones are kept and a portion is missing. The table records 70,000 or so clones, roughly 87% of them present only once. Only a few counts were recorded for this clone. Input material: peripheral blood. This sequence originates from a woman older than 75 with active or convalescent COVID-19. V gene TRBV3-1 (or the pseudogene TRBV3-2) combines with J gene TRBJ2-7, with a tentative D call TRBD1 (6 bases). CDR3 nucleotides: TGTGCCAGCAGTCCTGACAGGAGCTCCTACGAGCAGTACTTC. It yields the protein CASSPDRSSYEQYF.